Included here is one T cell receptor beta chain sequence, with context. The antigen this receptor binds is unknown. One base away there is no much larger clone; base qualities are not given. The source of the sample is a study of human CD4 T cells and Enterobacteriaceae (dated by TCRdb to about 2020). Study-wide conclusions, independent of this receptor: Ex vivo, broadly cross-reactive clonotypes were observed to appear more expanded than specific clonotypes, with 11 of 19 and about 60% of the roughly 35 being found within the top 5%. Reactivity of ex vivo clonotypes was inferred only by matching nucleotide sequences to CFSE-low cultures from the same donors.

CDR1 and CDR2, per the germline V gene (reference sequence), are LNHDA and SQIVND. CDR3 length: 14 amino acids, cysteine to phenylalanine. Kept here is only the CDR3 DNA, which spans 42 bases and is read in frame from base 1. V trim: 2 bases; J trim: 5 bases; unmatched bases: 1. Deep-level sequencing, with a detection sensitivity of one cell in 200,000, was applied to the ex vivo total memory CD4+ samples. Genomic DNA was extracted from cell pellets with the QIAamp DNA Micro Kit, and its quantity and purity were checked by spectrophotometry. TCR Vbeta CDR3 regions were amplified with the immunoSEQ multiplex PCR assay. Amplicons were sequenced on the Illumina HiSeq platform. Each retrieved sequence was 87 nucleotides long and included the CDR3 region. In the paper's pipeline: A clonotype was defined as a unique productive TCR Vbeta nucleotide sequence, quantified by productive template frequency from ImmunoSEQ Analyzer V3.0. A threshold set at the top 5th percentile of each frequency-ranked repertoire was used to define expanded clonotypes. Repertoire overlap was calculated as Chao-Jaccard using the R package fossil and displayed by nonmetric multidimensional scaling using the R package MASS. TCRdb's version of the immuneACCESS table is confined to in-frame rearrangements and falls short of the full clone set. An unresolved V gene accounts for under half of the shortfall where checked; the remainder is of unknown origin. V, J and clone size were drawn from that table, and D and trimming were deduced from the DNA. Here the sample has about 29,000 clones; just under 85% occur a single time. Together, the top ten hold 1.7% of the sample.

Memory CD4+ T cells, defined as all CD4+ cells other than CD45RA+CCR7+CD95- naive cells, were FACS-sorted on a FACSAria III to a purity of over 95%. Blood from healthy donors was obtained from blood donation centers in Switzerland. Positive selection with CD4 and CD14 magnetic microbeads was used to enrich total CD4+ T cells and monocytes. CD8+, CD14+, CD16+, CD56+, CD19+ and CD25-bright cells were excluded before sorting. In a couple of blood donors, total memory CD4+ T cells were sequenced directly ex vivo to assess in vivo expansion of bacteria-reactive clonotypes. Peripheral blood mononuclear cells were isolated from donor blood using Ficoll-Paque Plus.

The sequenced sample was memory CD4+ T cells from blood. What the cell subset or site label conveys for this sample: total memory CD4 T cells sorted directly ex vivo, unstimulated. The sequence joins TRBV19 to TRBJ2-3, and 10 junction bases match TRBD2. The clonotype originates from a human donor in good health. CDR3 sequence: CASSISSGGDTQYF. The nucleotide sequence reads as follows: TGTGCCAGTAGTATATCTAGCGGGGGAGATACGCAGTATTTT.